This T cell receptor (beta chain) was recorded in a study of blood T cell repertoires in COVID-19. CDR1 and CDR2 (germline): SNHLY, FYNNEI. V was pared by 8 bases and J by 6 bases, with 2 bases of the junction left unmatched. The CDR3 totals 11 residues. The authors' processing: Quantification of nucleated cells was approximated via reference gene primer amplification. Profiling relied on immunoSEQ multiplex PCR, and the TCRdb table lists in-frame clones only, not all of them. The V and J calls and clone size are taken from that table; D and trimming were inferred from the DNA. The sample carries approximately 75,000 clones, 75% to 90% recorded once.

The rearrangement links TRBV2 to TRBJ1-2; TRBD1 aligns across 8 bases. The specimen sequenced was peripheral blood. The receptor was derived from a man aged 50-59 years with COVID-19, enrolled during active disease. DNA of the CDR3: TGTGCCAGCTGGACAGGGAATGGCTACACCTTC. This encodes CASWTGNGYTF.